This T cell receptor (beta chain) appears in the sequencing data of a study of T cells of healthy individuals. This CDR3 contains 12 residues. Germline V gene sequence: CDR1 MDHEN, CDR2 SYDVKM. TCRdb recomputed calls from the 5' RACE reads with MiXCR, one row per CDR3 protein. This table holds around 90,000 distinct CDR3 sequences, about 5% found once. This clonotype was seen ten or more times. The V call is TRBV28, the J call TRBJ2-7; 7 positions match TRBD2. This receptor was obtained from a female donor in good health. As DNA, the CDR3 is TGTGCTACCCTGCGGGGGTCGGTCGAGCAGTACTTC. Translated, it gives CATLRGSVEQYF.